The rows below give T cell receptor beta chains drawn from one sample of a study of blood T cell repertoires in COVID-19. Using immunoSEQ multiplex PCR, the repertoire was profiled, and TCRdb retains in-frame clones only, with some absent. This table has about 120,000 clones, roughly three quarters appearing once. Sequenced: peripheral blood. All receptors derive from a human donor in a cohort sampled during active COVID-19. Each CDR3 is given with its conserved first and last residue. D genes are given only for firm matches. Clone sizes are given selectively: once, few, many, or a class where the clone is expanded.

V: TRBV20-1
J: TRBJ1-1
D: -
size: -
CDR3: CSASPGITEAFF
DNA: TGCAGTGCTAGTCCAGGGATCACTGAAGCTTTCTTT

V: TRBV6-5
J: TRBJ1-1
D: TRBD1
size: few
CDR3: CASSPDRANTEAFF
DNA: TGTGCCAGCAGTCCGGACAGGGCCAACACTGAAGCTTTCTTT

V: TRBV5-1
J: TRBJ1-1
D: TRBD1
size: -
CDR3: CASSLKGAPVTEAFF
DNA: TGCGCCAGCAGCTTAAAGGGGGCGCCTGTCACTGAAGCTTTCTTT

V: TRBV27
J: TRBJ1-4
D: TRBD1
size: -
CDR3: CASSPTGGSWTNEKLFF
DNA: TGTGCCAGCAGTCCCACAGGGGGCAGCTGGACTAATGAAAAACTGTTTTTT

V: TRBV3-1/TRBV3-2
J: TRBJ1-1
D: TRBD1
size: -
CDR3: CASEHRGTRNTEAFF
DNA: TGTGCCAGCGAACACAGGGGGACCCGGAACACTGAAGCTTTCTTT

V: TRBV6-5
J: TRBJ2-6
D: -
size: few
CDR3: CASTGANVLTF
DNA: TGTGCCAGTACTGGGGCCAACGTCCTGACTTTC

V: TRBV2
J: TRBJ2-7
D: -
size: few
CDR3: CASSEEGVRAYEQYF
DNA: TGTGCCAGCAGTGAGGAGGGAGTGAGGGCCTACGAGCAGTACTTC

V: TRBV18
J: TRBJ2-7
D: -
size: -
CDR3: CASSPGGAQGYEQYF
DNA: TGTGCCAGCTCCCCGGGCGGGGCTCAGGGTTACGAGCAGTACTTC

V: TRBV28
J: TRBJ2-7
D: TRBD2
size: few
CDR3: CASSSSPSGFSYEQYF
DNA: TGTGCCAGCAGCTCCTCCCCTAGCGGGTTCTCCTACGAGCAGTACTTC

V: TRBV5-1
J: TRBJ1-1
D: -
size: -
CDR3: CASSLWGRGTNTEAFF
DNA: TGCGCCAGCAGCTTGTGGGGTCGGGGTACGAACACTGAAGCTTTCTTT

V: TRBV28
J: TRBJ2-7
D: -
size: -
CDR3: CASSLRHRLEQYF
DNA: TGTGCCAGCAGCCTGAGACACCGCCTGGAGCAGTACTTC

V: TRBV2
J: TRBJ1-1
D: -
size: medium-sized
CDR3: CASREGLNTEAFF
DNA: TGTGCCAGCAGGGAGGGGTTGAACACTGAAGCTTTCTTT

V: TRBV6-5
J: TRBJ1-2
D: -
size: -
CDR3: CASSYRDKTGYTF
DNA: TGTGCCAGCAGTTACCGGGACAAGACGGGCTACACCTTC

V: TRBV2
J: TRBJ2-7
D: -
size: -
CDR3: CASSEKGVYEQYF
DNA: TGTGCCAGCAGTGAGAAGGGGGTCTACGAGCAGTACTTC

V: TRBV3-1/TRBV3-2
J: TRBJ2-1
D: -
size: -
CDR3: CASSQGPGNEQFF
DNA: TGTGCCAGCAGCCAAGGCCCCGGCAATGAGCAGTTCTTC

V: TRBV19
J: TRBJ1-1
D: -
size: -
CDR3: CASSPGRGTEAFF
DNA: TGTGCCAGTTCCCCCGGGAGGGGGACTGAAGCTTTCTTT

V: TRBV15
J: TRBJ1-5
D: TRBD1
size: once
CDR3: CATSRSRGPSQPQHF
DNA: TGTGCCACCAGCAGGTCCAGGGGGCCTAGTCAGCCCCAGCATTTT

V: TRBV7-9
J: TRBJ2-7
D: -
size: many
CDR3: CASSFLRYEQYF
DNA: TGTGCCAGCAGCTTCCTGAGGTACGAGCAGTACTTC

V: TRBV2
J: TRBJ1-1
D: -
size: -
CDR3: CASSPQGRVNTEAFF
DNA: TGTGCCAGCAGTCCACAGGGTAGGGTGAACACTGAAGCTTTCTTT

V: TRBV5-1
J: TRBJ1-2
D: -
size: -
CDR3: CASSLEAGPNYGYTF
DNA: TGCGCCAGCAGCTTGGAAGCAGGGCCAAACTATGGCTACACCTTC

V: TRBV9
J: TRBJ2-7
D: TRBD1
size: -
CDR3: CASSVGTGTYEQYF
DNA: TGTGCCAGCAGCGTAGGGACAGGGACCTACGAGCAGTACTTC

V: TRBV2
J: TRBJ2-7
D: -
size: -
CDR3: CASSEDGAEQDEQYF
DNA: TGTGCCAGCAGTGAAGACGGTGCGGAACAGGACGAGCAGTACTTC

V: TRBV28
J: TRBJ1-1
D: -
size: -
CDR3: CASSLPSTGGRTEAFF
DNA: TGTGCCAGCAGTTTACCTTCGACGGGGGGACGCACTGAAGCTTTCTTT

V: TRBV5-1
J: TRBJ1-2
D: TRBD1
size: -
CDR3: CASSSDLLTGEGYGYTF
DNA: TGCGCCAGCAGCTCGGATTTGTTGACAGGGGAGGGTTATGGCTACACCTTC

V: TRBV29-1
J: TRBJ1-5
D: -
size: -
CDR3: CSVGQGNQPQHF
DNA: TGCAGCGTTGGACAGGGCAATCAGCCCCAGCATTTT

V: TRBV7-2
J: TRBJ2-7
D: TRBD1
size: -
CDR3: CASSLAGPGGIEQYF
DNA: TGTGCCAGCAGCTTAGCGGGACCAGGGGGCATCGAGCAGTACTTC

V: TRBV14
J: TRBJ2-7
D: -
size: -
CDR3: CASSQDGRGVHSYEQYF
DNA: TGTGCCAGCAGCCAAGACGGTCGCGGGGTGCACTCCTACGAGCAGTACTTC

V: TRBV27
J: TRBJ2-1
D: TRBD1
size: -
CDR3: CASSLFRGTGGAYNEQFF
DNA: TGTGCCAGCAGTTTATTCCGAGGGACAGGGGGCGCCTACAATGAGCAGTTCTTC

V: TRBV3-1/TRBV3-2
J: TRBJ2-7
D: -
size: -
CDR3: CASSQEFSGHTISYEQYF
DNA: TGTGCCAGCAGCCAAGAATTTAGCGGACATACCATCTCCTACGAGCAGTACTTC

V: TRBV2
J: TRBJ2-1
D: TRBD2
size: -
CDR3: CASTSGGAGEQFF
DNA: TGTGCCAGCACTAGCGGGGGGGCAGGGGAGCAGTTCTTC

V: TRBV5-6
J: TRBJ1-2
D: -
size: -
CDR3: CASSSASGNSYGYTF
DNA: TGTGCCAGCAGCTCCGCGTCGGGAAATTCCTATGGCTACACCTTC

V: TRBV7-9
J: TRBJ2-1
D: TRBD2
size: -
CDR3: CASSPLERGANNEQFF
DNA: TGTGCCAGCAGCCCTCTGGAGCGGGGGGCCAACAATGAGCAGTTCTTC

V: TRBV14
J: TRBJ2-1
D: TRBD2
size: -
CDR3: CASSQPSGGLLNEQFF
DNA: TGTGCCAGCAGCCAACCCAGCGGGGGGCTTTTGAATGAGCAGTTCTTC

V: TRBV30
J: TRBJ2-1
D: -
size: -
CDR3: CAWSGRGIFDEQFF
DNA: TGTGCCTGGAGTGGGAGGGGTATTTTCGATGAGCAGTTCTTC

V: TRBV11-2
J: TRBJ1-2
D: TRBD1
size: -
CDR3: CASSLDLAGGYGYTF
DNA: TGTGCCAGCAGCTTAGATCTAGCAGGGGGATATGGCTACACCTTC

V: TRBV19
J: TRBJ2-1
D: TRBD2
size: -
CDR3: CASSTLAGSYNEQFF
DNA: TGTGCCAGTAGTACCCTAGCGGGAAGCTACAATGAGCAGTTCTTC

V: TRBV6-5
J: TRBJ1-1
D: -
size: -
CDR3: CASSPRVLNTEAFF
DNA: TGTGCCAGCAGTCCGCGGGTCCTGAACACTGAAGCTTTCTTT

V: TRBV7-9
J: TRBJ1-1
D: TRBD1
size: -
CDR3: CASSEIEGAKNTEAFF
DNA: TGTGCCAGCAGCGAAATCGAGGGGGCAAAGAACACTGAAGCTTTCTTT

V: TRBV18
J: TRBJ2-7
D: -
size: -
CDR3: CASSQEASEQYF
DNA: TGTGCCAGTTCCCAGGAGGCCTCCGAGCAGTACTTC

V: TRBV6-5
J: TRBJ2-3
D: TRBD1
size: few
CDR3: CASSYLGQGTDTQYF
DNA: TGTGCCAGCAGTTACTTAGGACAGGGCACAGATACGCAGTATTTT

V: TRBV6-5
J: TRBJ2-2
D: -
size: -
CDR3: CASSYPGQGTGELFF
DNA: TGTGCCAGCAGTTACCCAGGGCAAGGCACCGGGGAGCTGTTTTTT

V: TRBV2
J: TRBJ2-7
D: -
size: -
CDR3: CASSPRGAYEQYF
DNA: TGTGCCAGCAGTCCTCGTGGGGCATACGAGCAGTACTTC

V: TRBV7-6
J: TRBJ1-1
D: -
size: -
CDR3: CASSLEREGNTEAFF
DNA: TGTGCCAGCAGCTTAGAGAGGGAGGGTAACACTGAAGCTTTCTTT

V: TRBV5-4
J: TRBJ2-7
D: -
size: -
CDR3: CASSFSDSTYEQYF
DNA: TGTGCCAGCAGCTTCTCGGACAGCACCTACGAGCAGTACTTC

V: TRBV3-1/TRBV3-2
J: TRBJ2-7
D: -
size: -
CDR3: CASSPLQSYEQYF
DNA: TGTGCCAGCTCCCCCCTACAGTCCTACGAGCAGTACTTC

V: TRBV3-1/TRBV3-2
J: TRBJ2-7
D: TRBD1
size: -
CDR3: CASSPRTGVKSYEQYF
DNA: TGTGCCAGCAGCCCCAGGACAGGGGTCAAATCCTACGAGCAGTACTTC

V: TRBV7-3
J: TRBJ1-1
D: -
size: -
CDR3: CASSPGVGEAFF
DNA: TGTGCCAGCAGTCCGGGAGTGGGAGAAGCTTTCTTT

V: TRBV11-3
J: TRBJ1-1
D: TRBD1
size: once
CDR3: CASSTLDRENTEAFF
DNA: TGTGCCAGCAGCACTCTAGACAGGGAGAACACTGAAGCTTTCTTT

V: TRBV5-6
J: TRBJ2-2
D: -
size: -
CDR3: CASSLVGRVAGELFF
DNA: TGTGCCAGCAGCTTGGTCGGCAGGGTGGCCGGGGAGCTGTTTTTT

V: TRBV7-9
J: TRBJ1-1
D: -
size: -
CDR3: CASSLGYFGAFF
DNA: TGTGCCAGCAGCTTAGGATATTTTGGCGCTTTCTTT

V: TRBV4-1
J: TRBJ1-1
D: TRBD1
size: once
CDR3: CASSPHGTGGTEAFF
DNA: TGCGCCAGCAGCCCGCACGGGACAGGTGGAACTGAAGCTTTCTTT

V: TRBV10-3
J: TRBJ1-1
D: TRBD1
size: -
CDR3: CAIRRDRGDTEAFF
DNA: TGTGCCATCAGGCGGGACAGGGGCGACACTGAAGCTTTCTTT